This section outlines one TCR beta chain sequence together with its context. Its target is not known. CDR3 length: 12 amino acids. TCRdb's table, derived via immunoSEQ multiplex PCR, lists solely in-frame clones and lacks some. Counted here are about 50,000 clones, 90% occurring once; the ten biggest clones make up roughly 13%. Regarding time point: cycle 4 day 1 (C4D1), after about 6 weeks of nivolumab. Autologous stem cell transplantation was followed by relapse in every patient, and brentuximab vedotin exposure varied. Best response was recorded as complete response, partial response or progressive disease. The sample originates from a study of PD-1 blockade in classical Hodgkin lymphoma. Whole-study results and caveats: Differences between repertoires have undefined causes, possibly disease activity or prior therapy. When set against healthy donors, newly diagnosed patients were reported to show lower baseline TCR diversity.

Sequencing used peripheral blood mononuclear cells (PBMCs), obtained before the fourth cycle of nivolumab. The J gene is TRBJ2-7, the V gene TRBV12-1. TRBV12-1 is assigned pseudogene status. The TCR was taken from a human donor with classical Hodgkin lymphoma. For the CDR3, the DNA is TGTGCCAACTTTTTCAGCTCCTACGAGCAGTACTTC. Its translation: CANFFSSYEQYF.